These T cell receptor beta chains were read from a single sample in a study of blood T cell repertoires in COVID-19. Some clones are missing from TCRdb's copy, which holds only in-frame ones; the method was immunoSEQ multiplex PCR. This sample has about 250,000 clones; 80% to 90% occur once, and the top ten carry 8.8%. Sequencing was carried out using PBMCs or T cells enriched from blood (not recorded which). The receptors here all came from a man aged 40-49 years who had recovered from COVID-19. CDR3s leave out the opening cysteine and the closing phenylalanine or tryptophan. The D gene is left open where the match is weak.

TRBV7-9,TRBJ2-5,.,ASSLDGRGWETQY
TRBV7-6,TRBJ2-7,.,ASSLGQLAYEQY
TRBV19,TRBJ2-3,TRBD2,ASSRKTGLAGEDTQY
TRBV19,TRBJ1-1,.,ASSPRSTEAF
TRBV28,TRBJ2-5,.,ASSLFRSVRGQETQY
TRBV3-1/TRBV3-2,TRBJ1-1,TRBD1,ASSQGTGVSEAF
TRBV7-7,TRBJ2-2,.,ASSLDRTGELF
TRBV19,TRBJ1-3,.,ASSPGSSGNTIY
TRBV21-1,TRBJ2-5,.,ASSKVLVPETQY
TRBV18,TRBJ1-3,.,ASSPASGGNTIY
TRBV30,TRBJ2-7,TRBD1,AWIDRGYEQY
TRBV18,TRBJ1-6,.,ASSPMDSNSPLH
TRBV7-9,TRBJ1-5,.,ASSSLGPSQPQH
TRBV7-7,TRBJ2-1,.,ASSLELGRKSYNEQF
TRBV11-3,TRBJ1-4,TRBD1,ASSRRDRNEKLF
TRBV19,TRBJ1-6,.,ASTETGYNSPLH
TRBV30,TRBJ2-7,.,AWSAGRSYEQY
TRBV6-6,TRBJ2-7,TRBD1,ASSYSTGVNEQY
TRBV3-1/TRBV3-2,TRBJ1-5,.,ASSPNLNQPQH
TRBV7-6,TRBJ1-4,TRBD1,ASSPGQYNEKLF
TRBV7-9,TRBJ2-7,.,ASSPEFDRTYEQY
TRBV19,TRBJ2-2,TRBD2,ASSIQAGVTGELF
TRBV6-5,TRBJ1-2,.,ASSYTGGRIYGYT
TRBV10-2,TRBJ2-7,TRBD2,ASSDPGLHSYEQY
TRBV6-2/TRBV6-3,TRBJ2-7,.,ASSYAAYEQY
TRBV7-3,TRBJ2-1,.,ASSLNVGGPNEQF
TRBV2,TRBJ1-5,.,ASSVAVREGDNSNQPQH
TRBV30,TRBJ2-2,TRBD2,AWSVAGEHTGELF
TRBV7-6,TRBJ2-3,.,ASSLWSGMDTQY
TRBV5-8,TRBJ2-3,.,ASSLGVIVTSTDTQY
TRBV6-5,TRBJ2-7,TRBD1,ASRPGTGEPHEQY
TRBV24-1,TRBJ2-1,TRBD2,ATSDFRTSGNYNEQF
TRBV7-9,TRBJ2-1,.,ASSLDSYNEQF
TRBV11-3,TRBJ1-1,.,ASSSGLWAGARDTEAF
TRBV27,TRBJ2-7,TRBD2,ASSFRNVGGSLSYEQY
TRBV7-8,TRBJ2-5,.,ASSLARTPESETQY
TRBV2,TRBJ2-1,TRBD1,ASSLEQGISYNEQF
TRBV6-1,TRBJ1-5,.,ASSEEGGGGRQPQH
TRBV7-3,TRBJ2-1,.,ASSLTNNEQF
TRBV7-9,TRBJ1-1,TRBD1,ASSSRQGMSTEAF
TRBV6-5,TRBJ1-5,.,ASSFPNQPQH
TRBV10-3,TRBJ1-1,.,AISEFQGTLEAF
TRBV7-6,TRBJ1-5,.,ASSPVSGPSNQPQH
TRBV7-9,TRBJ2-2,.,ASSLGRNRASTGELF
TRBV7-8,TRBJ2-5,TRBD2,ASRSTRAGARETQY
TRBV7-9,TRBJ2-7,.,ASSSPPGGSYEQY
TRBV10-3,TRBJ1-2,TRBD1,AISEFGTGNYGYT
TRBV6-5,TRBJ1-2,TRBD1,ASSYLGTGNGYT
TRBV7-6,TRBJ2-1,.,ASSHTGANNEQF
TRBV18,TRBJ2-5,.,ASSPWDYQETQY
TRBV19,TRBJ1-1,TRBD1,ASSSRQGFDTEAF
TRBV5-1,TRBJ2-5,TRBD2,ASTLLAATEETQY
TRBV7-2,TRBJ2-5,.,ASSQNRQSGQETQY
TRBV5-8,TRBJ2-6,.,ASSTQGSGANVLT
TRBV5-1,TRBJ2-5,.,ASSGGAEGETQY